This TCR beta chain was recorded in a study of T-cell memory formation after mild COVID-19. Study outcomes and limitations: Contracting clones from day 15 to 85 showed balanced CD4/CD8; later expanders favored CD4+. Contracting CD8+ clones were enriched in EMRA, CD4+ mainly in CM and EM.

After removal of 5 bases from V and 4 bases from J, the junction contained 8 bases not matched to a gene. Per germline, CDR1 LGHDT and CDR2 YNNKEL (reference sequence). The CDR3 extends over 17 amino acids. Researchers used 5'RACE with constant-segment primers to make TCR alpha and TCR beta cDNA libraries that carry sample barcodes and UMIs. MiXCR, run by TCRdb on the 5' RACE reads, gives a single entry per CDR3 protein. The sample consists of hundreds of thousands of distinct CDR3 sequences, over 15% of them appearing once. This clonotype was counted between two and nine times. Its antigen is not identified.

The TCR comes from an adult woman who had mild COVID-19 (a few samples of this study predate the infection). Cell type and time point are not known. The rearrangement joins TRBV3-1 to TRBJ2-5; 15 bases are a match to TRBD2. The sequenced sample was PBMCs or a T cell subset sorted from them (not recorded which). Here the CDR3 reads CASSLQSGLAGGETQYF. CDR3 in DNA: TGTGCCAGCAGCTTACAGTCGGGACTAGCGGGAGGAGAGACCCAGTACTTC.